The 5 T cell receptor beta chains below were found in one sample sequenced in a study of PD-1 blockade in mismatch repair-deficient tumors. The repertoire was sequenced with immunoSEQ multiplex PCR; TCRdb's copy has only in-frame clones and lacks some. The sample lists over 100,000 clones, roughly 80% occurring once. The sample in question was peripheral blood, obtained 60 to 65 weeks after starting pembrolizumab. The source is an adult with mismatch repair-deficient cancer.

The chain uses TRBV20-1 and TRBJ2-5; D is uncertain. The CDR3 is 11 residues long. Deletions cut 0 bases from V and 7 bases from J, with 6 bases between. CDR1 is DFQATT and CDR2 is SNEGSKA in the germline V gene (reference sequence). The CDR3 sequence: CSARDEGTQYF. CDR3 coding DNA: TGCAGTGCTAGAGATGAAGGGACCCAGTACTTC.

V gene TRBV6-6 combines with J gene TRBJ2-7; 10 bases align to TRBD1. The germline gives CDR1 MNHNY, CDR2 SVGAGI (reference sequence). The V and J ends lost 5 bases and 3 bases, in that order; junction bases with no gene match: 4. The length of the CDR3 is 14 residues. The CDR3 DNA sequence: TGTGCCAGCAGTCAGGGACAGGGGCGCTACGAGCAGTACTTC. It encodes CASSQGQGRYEQYF.

This chain uses TRBV9 with TRBJ2-3, with D uncertain. This CDR3 spans 14 amino acids. CDR1 SGDLS and CDR2 YYNGEE come from the germline V gene. The V gene lost 0 bases and the J gene lost 0 bases, with 5 bases spanning the gap. CDR3 region: CASSVGQSTDTQYF. The DNA of the CDR3 is TGTGCCAGCAGCGTAGGGCAGAGCACAGATACGCAGTATTTT.

The V call is TRBV30, the J call TRBJ2-3; 11 nucleotides line up with TRBD2. Losses at the gene ends were 8 bases for V and 2 bases for J; bases not matched to a gene: 3. CDR3 length: 13 amino acids. Looked up from germline, CDR1 is GTSNPN and CDR2 is SVGIG (reference sequence). In DNA, the CDR3 is TGTGCCGGGACTAGCGGATACACAGATACGCAGTATTTT. Residues: CAGTSGYTDTQYF.

The chain links TRBV2 to TRBJ2-1, with TRBD2 identical over 12 bases. The length of the CDR3 is 16 residues. V was clipped by 5 bases and J by 7 bases; unmatched bases: 9. CDR1 is SNHLY and CDR2 is FYNNEI in the germline V gene. CDR3 in amino acids: CASSPRLAGVQNEQFF. For the CDR3, the DNA is TGTGCCAGCAGTCCCCGACTAGCGGGAGTCCAGAATGAGCAGTTCTTC.